Given below is one T cell receptor beta chain in context. It has no known antigen specificity. No base quality information exists; no much larger clone differs at one position. The data belong to a study of PD-L1 blockade in urothelial cancer (TCRdb year 2017). Describing the broader study: Therapy was started in about 2014 for all patients, and atezolizumab 1,200 mg was administered intravenously every 3 weeks. About 90% of the 29 patients were identified as males with urothelial cancer of bladder origin, and a prior smoking history was reported by 18 of 29 patients. Patients had an ECOG performance status of 0 or 1 and had received between 0 and 3 prior chemotherapy regimens. Blood samples were analyzed 3 weeks after the start of treatment (second dose) and 6 weeks after the start of treatment. Blood samples yielded a median of roughly 140,000 T cells and roughly 80,000 unique TCRs, with median clonality around 0.084. Somatic, immune and clinical correlates of response to PD-L1 blockade with atezolizumab in urothelial cancer were the focus of an exploratory multi-omic analysis. Pretreatment tumor samples, along with matched peripheral blood collected serially before and after atezolizumab treatment, underwent TCR sequencing. Progression-free survival longer than 6 months counted as durable clinical benefit, and TCR features were additionally tested against both progression-free and overall survival. In the same patients who had TCR sequencing, pretreatment tumors also underwent whole exome sequencing and RNA sequencing. Durable clinical benefit was achieved by nine patients but not by the remaining 20. Pretreatment blood TCR-seq was available for 27 to 30 patients, at least one posttreatment blood collection was obtained for 24 patients, and tumor TCR-seq was available for 24 patients.

Including cysteine and phenylalanine, the CDR3 has 16 amino acids. This entry keeps only the CDR3 DNA: 48 bases, framed from base 1. V sheds 3 bases and J sheds 4 bases, leaving 18 bases between their ends. Taken from the germline V gene, the CDR1 and CDR2 loops are MDHEN and SYDVKM. The cohort comprised more than 25 patients with locally advanced or metastatic urothelial carcinoma treated at Memorial Sloan Kettering on a trial protocol. Peripheral blood mononuclear cells were collected from each patient pretreatment and during treatment, giving between 1 and 8 total time points per patient. The Qiagen DNeasy Blood extraction kit was used to purify genomic DNA from total PBMCs and from tumor samples. Collected pretreatment and during treatment, PBMCs were isolated and stored as previously described. Synthetic TCR analog templates were spiked into each PCR so that absolute template abundance could be estimated from read counts. The immunoSEQ assay used bias-controlled V and J gene primers to amplify TCRbeta CDR3 regions from genomic DNA. Rearranged TCRbeta segments were sequenced at approximately 20X coverage. Concerning the study's data processing: Clustering was used to correct sequencing errors, and CDR3s were annotated against IMGT so that V, D and J genes could be assigned. Downstream analyses used only productive TCRbeta rearrangements and left out out-of-frame or stop-codon sequences. Clonality was calculated as one minus the Shannon entropy normalized by the log of the number of unique productive sequences. Clones differing between time points or between blood and tumor were identified using Fisher's exact test with Benjamini-Hochberg correction, with an adjusted p below 0.01 applied as the threshold. TCRdb carries this immuneACCESS record with in-frame sequences only. Its versions omit some clonotypes, under half of them owing to an unresolved V gene in the studies checked, with the rest unexplained. Clone size and the V and J calls come from that table; the DNA yielded D and trimming. The sample data list about 21,000 clones, and roughly 90% of these were observed just once. The top ten hold 15% to 20% of the sample.

Summary of the overall study and its limitations: A pretreatment peripheral blood TCR clonality below the median was linked to improved progression-free and overall survival. Patients with durable benefit showed greater expansion of tumor-associated TCR clones in peripheral blood 3 weeks after starting treatment (n ≈ 21, p = 0.022). Because the sample size was small (n ≈ 30) and many exploratory analyses were performed, the results are intended to be hypothesis-generating.

This sample comprised PBMCs, obtained around atezolizumab (anti-PD-L1) treatment. The clonotype originates from a woman aged 55-70 years with urothelial cancer. In this chain, TRBV28 is recombined with TRBJ1-2; TRBD1 is possibly the D segment (5 matching bases). The CDR3 sequence is CASSLGSGGVGYGYTF. The sequenced DNA is TGTGCCAGCAGTTTGGGGAGCGGAGGGGTTGGCTATGGCTACACCTTC.